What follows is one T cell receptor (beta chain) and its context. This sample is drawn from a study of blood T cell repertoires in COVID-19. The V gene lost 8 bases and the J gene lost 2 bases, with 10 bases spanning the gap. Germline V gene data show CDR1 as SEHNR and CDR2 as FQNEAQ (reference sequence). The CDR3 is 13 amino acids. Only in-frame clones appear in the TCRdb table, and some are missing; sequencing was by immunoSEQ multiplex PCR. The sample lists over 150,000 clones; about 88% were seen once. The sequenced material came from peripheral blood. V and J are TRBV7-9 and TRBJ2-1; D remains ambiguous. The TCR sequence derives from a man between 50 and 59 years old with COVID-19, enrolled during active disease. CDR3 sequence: CASGLRTYNEQFF. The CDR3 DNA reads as TGTGCCAGCGGATTGAGGACCTACAATGAGCAGTTCTTC. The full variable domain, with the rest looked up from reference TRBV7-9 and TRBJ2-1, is DTGVSQNPRHKITKRGQNVTFRCDPISEHNRLYWYRQTLGQGPEFLTYFQNEAQLEKSRLLSDRFSAERPKGSFSTLEIQRTEQGDSAMYLCASGLRTYNEQFFGPGTRLTVL.